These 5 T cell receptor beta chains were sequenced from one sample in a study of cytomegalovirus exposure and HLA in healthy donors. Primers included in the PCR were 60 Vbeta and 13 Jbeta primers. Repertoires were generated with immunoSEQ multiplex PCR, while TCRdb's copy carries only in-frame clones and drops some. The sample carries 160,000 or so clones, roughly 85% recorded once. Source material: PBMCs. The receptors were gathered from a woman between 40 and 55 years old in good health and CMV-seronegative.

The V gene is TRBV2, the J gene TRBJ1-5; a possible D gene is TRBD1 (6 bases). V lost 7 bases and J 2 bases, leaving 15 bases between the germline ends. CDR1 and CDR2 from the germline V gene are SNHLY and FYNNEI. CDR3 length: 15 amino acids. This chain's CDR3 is CASNKGRGGNQPQHF. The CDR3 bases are TGTGCCAGCAATAAGGGCAGGGGCGGCAATCAGCCCCAGCATTTT. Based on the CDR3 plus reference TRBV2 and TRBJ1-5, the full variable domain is EPEVTQTPSHQVTQMGQEVILRCVPISNHLYFYWYRQILGQKVEFLVSFYNNEISEKSEIFDDQFSVERPDGSNFTLKIRSTKLEDSAMYFCASNKGRGGNQPQHFGDGTRLSIL.

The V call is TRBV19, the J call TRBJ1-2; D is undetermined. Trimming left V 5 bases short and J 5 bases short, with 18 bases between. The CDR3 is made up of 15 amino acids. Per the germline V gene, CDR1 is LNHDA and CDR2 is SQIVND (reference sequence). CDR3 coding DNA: TGTGCCAGTAGTTCGGACTTCGAGGCCGCTTATGGCTACACCTTC. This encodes CASSSDFEAAYGYTF.

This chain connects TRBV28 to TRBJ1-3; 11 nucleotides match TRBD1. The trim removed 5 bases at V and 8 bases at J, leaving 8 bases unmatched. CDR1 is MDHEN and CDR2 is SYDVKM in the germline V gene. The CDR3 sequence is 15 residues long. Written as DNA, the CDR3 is TGTGCCAGCAGTGCATCCGGGACAGGGGGGGACACCATATATTTT. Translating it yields CASSASGTGGDTIYF.

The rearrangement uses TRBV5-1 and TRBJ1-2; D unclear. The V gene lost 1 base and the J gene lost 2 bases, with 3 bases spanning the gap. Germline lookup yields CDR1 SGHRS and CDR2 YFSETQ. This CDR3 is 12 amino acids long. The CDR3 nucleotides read TGCGCCAGCAGCTTGAGCAACTATGGCTACACCTTC. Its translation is CASSLSNYGYTF.

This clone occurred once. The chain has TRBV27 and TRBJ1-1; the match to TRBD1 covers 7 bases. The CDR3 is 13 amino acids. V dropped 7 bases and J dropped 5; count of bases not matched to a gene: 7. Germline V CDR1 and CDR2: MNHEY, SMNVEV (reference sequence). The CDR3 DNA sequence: TGTGCCAGCACTCTCAGGGGGAGTACTGAAGCTTTCTTT. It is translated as CASTLRGSTEAFF.